This TCR beta chain was captured by sequencing in a study of shared clonotypes between healthy human individuals. Several immunoSEQ 96-well plates shared each subset's DNA, each plate a replicate. TCRdb's table, derived via immunoSEQ multiplex PCR, lists solely in-frame clones and lacks some. The data show some 2,500,000 clones, 93% seen once. With 0 bases clipped from V and 1 base from J, the junction kept 8 bases outside the gene matches. Germline assignment: CDR1 MNHEY and CDR2 SMNVEV (reference sequence). The CDR3 contains 19 residues. Worth noting for this clone: Its target is not known.

Study-wide results and limits: Non-shared clonotypes had lower generation probabilities than those shared by all four donors. Clonotypes that were shared across a handful of donors made up around 5% of naive CD4 clonotypes.

The chain carries TRBV27 and TRBJ2-1; 11 bases agree with TRBD2. The sample comprised naive CD4+ T cells from PBMCs. Specified subset: CD45RA+ positively selected. This TCR was recovered from a man between 18 and 29 years old in good health. Some clones in this sample may be carry-over from other donors' samples. The CDR3 is CASSLSASGRFPSYNEQFF. Here the CDR3 DNA reads TGTGCCAGCAGTTTATCCGCTAGCGGGAGGTTCCCTTCCTACAATGAGCAGTTCTTC.